Following are 10 T cell receptor beta chains from one sample sequenced in a study of response to subunit inactivated influenza vaccine. TCRdb re-called the RT-PCR reads with MiXCR, one entry per CDR3 protein. Of about 540,000 distinct CDR3 sequences in the sample, approximately 24% were seen once. This sample also appeared in a second study, on T cells expressing NK-cell markers. From that paper: Researchers built TCR beta cDNA using 5'RACE template switching with UMIs.

This specimen was CD4+ T cells sorted from PBMCs, taken roughly 13 days after vaccination. These receptors all stem from a middle-aged man who received an inactivated influenza vaccine.

The chain carries TRBV7-9 and TRBJ2-5; D gene uncertain. The CDR3 spans 12 residues. Trimming shortened V by 11 bases and J by 4 bases, and 14 bases separated the two germline ends. Germline assignment: CDR1 SEHNR and CDR2 FQNEAQ (reference sequence). Written as DNA, the CDR3 is TGTGCCGTTTTTAAAGAAAGAGAGACCCAGTACTTC. Translated: CAVFKERETQYF. The full variable domain, rest sourced from reference TRBV7-9 and TRBJ2-5, is DTGVSQNPRHKITKRGQNVTFRCDPISEHNRLYWYRQTLGQGPEFLTYFQNEAQLEKSRLLSDRFSAERPKGSFSTLEIQRTEQGDSAMYLCAVFKERETQYFGPGTRLLVL.

This clonotype was seen a few times. This chain joins TRBV6-1 and TRBJ2-3; D uncertain. Trimming took 6 bases from V and 3 from J, leaving 13 bases between them. CDR3 length equals 14 residues. CDR1 is MNHNS, CDR2 SASEGT, per germline. CDR3 region: CASRTGHGTDTQYF. The CDR3 coding sequence is TGTGCCAGCAGAACCGGCCATGGGACAGATACGCAGTATTTT.

This clonotype was found a few times. This chain joins TRBV29-1 and TRBJ1-2; D ambiguous. The CDR3 length is 12 residues. V lost 0 bases, J lost 8 bases, and 10 bases lay in between. CDR1 SQVTM and CDR2 ANQGSEA come from the germline V gene. DNA for the CDR3: TGCAGCGTTGAAGATCCGGGAAAAGGCTACACCTTC. Encoded protein: CSVEDPGKGYTF.

This clonotype was detected many times. The rearrangement uses TRBV11-1 and TRBJ2-1; D not resolved. This CDR3 comprises 18 residues. Germline V lookup: CDR1 SGHAT, CDR2 FQDESV (reference sequence). Trimming cost V 5 bases and J 1 base, with 21 bases left between them. The CDR3 nucleotides are TGTGCCAGCAGCCCCCGGCAGGCATTAATGGGTTCCTACAATGAGCAGTTCTTC. Translating it yields CASSPRQALMGSYNEQFF.

The rearrangement joins TRBV7-2 to TRBJ2-7, with 8 bases matching TRBD1. V shed 2 bases and J 2 bases; nucleotides not matched to a gene: 2. CDR3 length: 14 residues. Germline V gives CDR1 SGHTA, CDR2 FQGNSA. The CDR3 region has the DNA TGTGCCAGCAGCTTATGGGACAGGCCCTACGAGCAGTACTTC. Translation gives CASSLWDRPYEQYF.

J is TRBJ2-5 and V is TRBV2; no clear D. Germline V gene sequence: CDR1 SNHLY, CDR2 FYNNEI. V was cut by 4 bases and J by 1 base, with 13 bases left in between. The CDR3 has 15 residues. CDR3 in amino acids: CASSGRPHPQETQYF. For the CDR3, the DNA is TGTGCCAGCAGTGGTCGACCGCATCCCCAAGAGACCCAGTACTTC. Filled out from reference TRBV2 and TRBJ2-5, the complete variable domain reads EPEVTQTPSHQVTQMGQEVILRCVPISNHLYFYWYRQILGQKVEFLVSFYNNEISEKSEIFDDQFSVERPDGSNFTLKIRSTKLEDSAMYFCASSGRPHPQETQYFGPGTRLLVL.

V gene TRBV29-1 combines with J gene TRBJ1-1, with TRBD1 identical over 7 bases. Germline V gene sequence: CDR1 SQVTM, CDR2 ANQGSEA. The CDR3 consists of 13 residues. The trim removed 7 bases at V and 4 bases at J, leaving 9 bases unmatched. In nucleotides, the CDR3 is TGCAGCGCAAGCCCGACAGGGACCACTGAAGCTTTCTTT. This translates into CSASPTGTTEAFF.

This clonotype was recorded a few times. This chain's CDR3 is CASSEALQVAKNIQYF. The DNA of the CDR3 is TGTGCCAGCAGTGAAGCGCTTCAAGTAGCCAAAAACATTCAGTACTTC. The chain couples TRBV6-1 to TRBJ2-4; D is uncertain. With 0 bases removed from V and 0 bases from J, the gap between germline ends came to 9 bases. Germline CDR1 and CDR2: MNHNS and SASEGT. The CDR3 length is 16 residues.

CDR3 bases: TGTGCCAGCAGCTTAGATCTAGCGGGAGACCATGAGCAGTTCTTC. This gives the protein CASSLDLAGDHEQFF. V gene TRBV7-9 combines with J gene TRBJ2-1; 10 positions match TRBD2. The CDR3 runs 15 residues. The germline V gene has CDR1 SEHNR and CDR2 FQNEAQ (reference sequence). V lost 1 base and J lost 8; bases outside the gene matches: 5.

A single count supports this clonotype. V and J are TRBV5-1 and TRBJ2-7; perhaps TRBD1 as D (6 bases). With 0 bases removed from V and 3 bases from J, the gap between germline ends came to 10 bases. CDR1 is SGHRS, CDR2 YFSETQ, per germline. The CDR3 extends over 14 amino acids. DNA for the CDR3: TGCGCCAGCAGCTTGGACAGGGCCAACTACGAGCAGTACTTC. This translates into CASSLDRANYEQYF.